This TCR beta chain was identified during a study of blood T cell repertoires in COVID-19. Study background: Samples came from the United States, Italy and Spain, spanning acute and convalescent COVID-19. From T cells, B-cell-depleted T cells, or PBMCs came the material, which was cDNA or gDNA.

Those enrolled in Seattle joined during active infection and were followed longitudinally afterward. Study processing details: Scientists estimated how many nucleated cells there were by amplifying reference gene primers. Sequenced by immunoSEQ multiplex PCR; TCRdb stores in-frame clones only, minus some. That table is the source of V, J and clone size, and D and trimming were worked out from the DNA. The sample records roughly 150,000 clones, around nine tenths being singletons. This clone has a handful of counts. Germline V gives CDR1 SEHNR, CDR2 FQNEAQ (reference sequence). V shed 1 base, J shed 7 bases, and the junction held 10 bases outside the gene matches. The CDR3 is made up of 16 amino acids.

Sequencing was performed on peripheral blood. This sequence originates from a woman of 80 years or more with COVID-19, enrolled during active disease. The genes are TRBV7-9 and TRBJ1-2; 9 bases agree with TRBD1. The chain's CDR3 is CASSLGRWGQGSGYTF. As DNA, the CDR3 is TGTGCCAGCAGCTTAGGTCGATGGGGACAGGGATCTGGCTACACCTTC.